These 15 T cell receptor beta chains were all obtained from the same sample, sequenced in a study of Graves' ophthalmopathy and Graves' hyperthyroidism. Investigators amplified TCR beta CDR3 regions from RNA transcripts. RT-PCR with HTBI primers came first, then second-round multiplex PCR. Each CDR3 protein is one row after TCRdb ran MiXCR on the multiplex PCR reads. The table lists over a million distinct CDR3 sequences, about 40% of them singletons. Material for sequencing was peripheral blood or thyroid tissue (not recorded which). Source of these receptors: an adult man with Graves' hyperthyroidism.

The V gene is TRBV4-2, the J gene TRBJ2-2; TRBD1 matches at 8 bases. CDR3 size: 15 residues. The germline V gene has CDR1 LGHNA and CDR2 YNFKEQ. V was pared by 3 bases and J by 7 bases, with 7 bases of the junction left unmatched. CDR3: CASSHGRGLGGELFF. The CDR3 DNA reads as TGTGCCAGCAGCCATGGCAGGGGGCTCGGCGGGGAGCTGTTTTTT.

This clonotype was observed at least ten times. The rearrangement joins TRBV7-6 to TRBJ2-7; weak D call: TRBD2 (6 bases). Germline V gene data show CDR1 as SGHVS and CDR2 as FNYEAQ. V lost 5 bases and J lost 5, with 19 bases in between. The length of the CDR3 is 15 residues. The CDR3 reads CASSPRGGGRDEQYF. In nucleotides, the CDR3 is TGTGCCAGCAGCCCCCGTGGCGGAGGGCGCGACGAGCAGTACTTC.

This chain links TRBV28 with TRBJ2-5, with 11 positions matching TRBD2. Trimming cost V 6 bases and J 2 bases; bases outside gene matches: 2. Germline-derived CDR1 and CDR2 are MDHEN and SYDVKM. CDR3 size: 14 residues. CDR3 in amino acids: CASRGTSGQETQYF. Here the CDR3 DNA reads TGTGCCAGCAGGGGGACTAGCGGACAAGAGACCCAGTACTTC.

The chain uses TRBV29-1 and TRBJ2-5; D may be TRBD1 or TRBD2 (7 bases each). Trimming stripped 8 bases from V and 5 bases from J, with 21 bases between. Germline V gives CDR1 SQVTM, CDR2 ANQGSEA. CDR3 length equals 14 residues. CDR3: CSSQGGGSRETQYF. DNA for the CDR3: TGCAGCAGCCAAGGGGGCGGGAGCCGGGAGACCCAGTACTTC.

As for this clonotype: An end of the junction does not agree with germline; a read error may underlie this. The chain couples TRBV15 to TRBJ1-4; no definite D call. Germline V gene lookup returns CDR1 LNHNV and CDR2 YYDKDF (reference sequence). The CDR3 length is 15 residues. The CDR3 loop is CATGRRHGRNEKLFF. CDR3 nucleotides: TGTGCCACCGGCAGACGCCATGGACGGAATGAAAAGCTGTTTTTT.

The chain couples TRBV9 to TRBJ2-7; the match to TRBD2 covers 10 bases. The CDR3 runs 15 residues. The ends lost 0 bases at V and 4 bases at J; junction bases unmatched: 4. The V gene's germline CDR1 is SGDLS and CDR2 YYNGEE. CDR3 sequence: CASSVVSSGSYEQYF. DNA for the CDR3: TGTGCCAGCAGCGTAGTCTCTAGCGGGAGTTACGAGCAGTACTTC.

The chain employs TRBV29-1 and TRBJ1-2; weak D call: TRBD1 (5 bases). Trimming left V 2 bases short and J 4 bases short, with 11 bases between. CDR1 SQVTM and CDR2 ANQGSEA come from the germline V gene. The CDR3 length is 13 residues. In DNA form, the CDR3 reads TGCAGCGTTGAATGGCAGGGAGTCTATGGCTACACCTTC. Translating it yields CSVEWQGVYGYTF. Using reference TRBV29-1 and TRBJ1-2 for the parts outside the CDR3, the full variable domain is SAVISQKPSRDICQRGTSLTIQCQVDSQVTMMFWYRQQPGQSLTLIATANQGSEATYESGFVIDKFPISRPNLTFSTLTVSNMSPEDSSIYLCSVEWQGVYGYTFGSGTRLTVV.

The chain has TRBV5-1 and TRBJ2-7; TRBD2 matches 9 bases. This CDR3 comprises 16 residues. Germline V gives CDR1 SGHRS, CDR2 YFSETQ. The junction had 7 bases not matched to a gene; V was cut back by 0 bases and J by 3 bases. The CDR3 DNA sequence: TGCGCCAGCAGCTTGGGCGGCCTAGCGGGAAACTACGAGCAGTACTTC. Translated, it gives CASSLGGLAGNYEQYF.

This clonotype has a count of ten or more. The chain uses TRBV29-1 and TRBJ1-2; 7 bases fit TRBD1. V was pared by 2 bases and J by 2 bases, with 5 bases of the junction left unmatched. The CDR3 has 14 amino acids. Germline V gene lookup returns CDR1 SQVTM and CDR2 ANQGSEA. CDR3 sequence reads: CSVEKGGSNYGYTF. DNA for the CDR3: TGCAGCGTTGAAAAAGGGGGCTCGAACTATGGCTACACCTTC.

This clonotype was picked up many times. The chain recombines TRBV11-2 with TRBJ2-7; 10 bases line up with TRBD2. There are 13 residues in the CDR3. The germline gives CDR1 SGHAT, CDR2 FQNNGV. V lost 0 bases and J lost 12; bases outside the gene matches: 5. In DNA, the CDR3 is TGTGCCAGCAGCTTAGATCGAAGCGGGAGGGGGTACTTC. Translated: CASSLDRSGRGYF.

The table lists this clonotype with a few counts. The chain links TRBV29-1 to TRBJ1-1; D call uncertain. V was clipped by 8 bases and J by 0 bases, with 25 bases between them. Germline CDR1 and CDR2: SQVTM and ANQGSEA. CDR3 length: 17 residues. DNA of the CDR3: TGCAGCATGCGACTAGCGGGAGCTCTCGAGATGAACACTGAAGCTTTCTTT. Translated: CSMRLAGALEMNTEAFF. The whole variable domain, remainder taken from reference TRBV29-1 and TRBJ1-1, is SAVISQKPSRDICQRGTSLTIQCQVDSQVTMMFWYRQQPGQSLTLIATANQGSEATYESGFVIDKFPISRPNLTFSTLTVSNMSPEDSSIYLCSMRLAGALEMNTEAFFGQGTRLTVV.

This clonotype was seen just once. This may arise from a read error, as a much more abundant clone is one base away. The V and J genes are TRBV6-6 and TRBJ1-2; D might be TRBD1 (5 bases). CDR3 length: 13 amino acids. V lost 5 bases, J lost 4 bases, and 11 bases lay in between. Germline V gene data show CDR1 as MNHNY and CDR2 as SVGAGI (reference sequence). The CDR3 protein is CASSPGRLYGYTF. CDR3 DNA sequence: TGTGCCAGCAGTCCGGGACGCCTCTATGGCTACACCTTC.

The chain couples TRBV29-1 to TRBJ2-5; D may be TRBD1 (6 bases). Germline V gives CDR1 SQVTM, CDR2 ANQGSEA. Trimming took 3 bases from V and 1 from J, leaving 21 bases between them. This CDR3 comprises 17 residues. The CDR3 protein is CSVDPGNTGTLQETQYF. The DNA of the CDR3 is TGCAGCGTTGACCCCGGAAACACCGGGACACTCCAAGAGACCCAGTACTTC.

J is TRBJ1-3 and V is TRBV29-1; D perhaps matches TRBD1 (5 bases). The CDR3 loop spans 17 amino acids. CDR1 is SQVTM and CDR2 is ANQGSEA in the germline V gene. The V end was cut by 0 bases, the J end by 0 bases, with 15 bases between. The CDR3 spells CSVEDSRGTSSGNTIYF. In DNA form, the CDR3 reads TGCAGCGTTGAAGATTCTAGGGGAACGAGCTCTGGAAACACCATATATTTT.

This sequence joins TRBV20-1 and TRBJ1-3; maybe TRBD1 (6 bases). CDR3 size: 14 residues. Germline V lookup: CDR1 DFQATT, CDR2 SNEGSKA (reference sequence). With 6 bases removed from V and 2 bases from J, the gap between germline ends came to 14 bases. The CDR3 is CSAPEGGAGNTIYF. In DNA, the CDR3 is TGCAGTGCACCCGAAGGGGGGGCTGGAAACACCATATATTTT.